Listed below are T cell receptor beta chains from one sample, sequenced in a study of blood T cell repertoires in COVID-19. Measured with immunoSEQ multiplex PCR; TCRdb has only the in-frame clones, and not every one. Here the sample spans around 100,000 clones, around 84% being singletons. Sample: peripheral blood. All receptors come from a human donor in a cohort sampled during active COVID-19. The CDR3 runs from the conserved cysteine through the conserved F or W. D genes are given only for firm matches. Clone size, where shown, is once, few, many, or a class for clones that have expanded.

clone_size: .
d_call: .
v_call: TRBV2
j_call: TRBJ2-1
cdr3_nt: TGTGCCAGCAGGGGGGGTCTCAGCGGGTCCTACAATGAGCAGTTCTTC
cdr3_aa: CASRGGLSGSYNEQFF

clone_size: .
d_call: .
v_call: TRBV5-1
j_call: TRBJ2-2
cdr3_nt: TGCGCCAGCAGCTTGGCCACAGGGTCCACCGGGGAGCTGTTTTTT
cdr3_aa: CASSLATGSTGELFF

clone_size: .
d_call: TRBD2
v_call: TRBV19
j_call: TRBJ2-7
cdr3_nt: TGTGCCAGTAGTATCCTAGCGGGGGCCTCCTACGAGCAGTACTTC
cdr3_aa: CASSILAGASYEQYF

clone_size: .
d_call: TRBD2
v_call: TRBV5-1
j_call: TRBJ2-7
cdr3_nt: TGCGCCAGCAGCTTGGTCTCGACTAGCGGGGCTTTATACGAGCAGTACTTC
cdr3_aa: CASSLVSTSGALYEQYF

clone_size: .
d_call: .
v_call: TRBV6-5
j_call: TRBJ1-4
cdr3_nt: TGTGCCAGCAGCCCCAGGGTGCCTAATGAAAAACTGTTTTTT
cdr3_aa: CASSPRVPNEKLFF

clone_size: .
d_call: .
v_call: TRBV4-3
j_call: TRBJ2-1
cdr3_nt: TGCGCCAGCAGCCTGAGCGGTTCTAAGGGCACGTACAATGAGCAGTTCTTC
cdr3_aa: CASSLSGSKGTYNEQFF

clone_size: .
d_call: .
v_call: TRBV7-9
j_call: TRBJ2-4
cdr3_nt: TGTGCCAGCAGCCCCTCCACCGGAGCCAAAAACATTCAGTACTTC
cdr3_aa: CASSPSTGAKNIQYF

clone_size: .
d_call: TRBD1
v_call: TRBV4-3
j_call: TRBJ2-1
cdr3_nt: TGCGCCAGCAGCCAAGACAAGGACAGGGGGCGGTTTGTTCAGTTCTTC
cdr3_aa: CASSQDKDRGRFVQFF

clone_size: few
d_call: .
v_call: TRBV5-4
j_call: TRBJ1-1
cdr3_nt: TGTGCCAGCAGCACTCCCGGCGGCGGAGGAGCTTTCTTT
cdr3_aa: CASSTPGGGGAFF

clone_size: .
d_call: TRBD1
v_call: TRBV6-5
j_call: TRBJ1-6
cdr3_nt: TGTGCCAGCAGCCAGACAGGGGACTCACCCCTCCACTTT
cdr3_aa: CASSQTGDSPLHF